Each of the 19 T cell receptor beta chains below was sequenced from the same sample in a study of blood T cell repertoires in COVID-19. Some clones are missing from TCRdb's copy, which holds only in-frame ones; the method was immunoSEQ multiplex PCR. The sample has about 150,000 clones, 80% to 90% seen once. What was sequenced was peripheral blood. These receptors were taken from a man in his 70s with acute or convalescent COVID-19.

V and J are TRBV28 and TRBJ1-5; 7 bases align to TRBD1. With 6 bases clipped from V and 0 bases from J, the junction kept 5 bases outside the gene matches. Germline loops: CDR1 MDHEN, CDR2 SYDVKM. The CDR3 extends over 15 amino acids. The CDR3 DNA sequence: TGTGCCAGCAGCCTCGGGACAGTTAGCAATCAGCCCCAGCATTTT. Protein: CASSLGTVSNQPQHF. The variable domain in full, completed from reference TRBV28 and TRBJ1-5, reads DVKVTQSSRYLVKRTGEKVFLECVQDMDHENMFWYRQDPGLGLRLIYFSYDVKMKEKGDIPEGYSVSREKKERFSLILESASTNQTSMYLCASSLGTVSNQPQHFGDGTRLSIL.

This CDR3 reads CASSVSSLSYEQYF. CDR3 nucleotides: TGTGCCAGCAGCGTAAGTTCTCTATCCTACGAGCAGTACTTC. V and J are TRBV9 and TRBJ2-7; no clear D. Germline CDR1 and CDR2: SGDLS and YYNGEE. V lost 1 base, J lost 1 base, and 9 bases lay in between. The CDR3 totals 14 residues.

The chain employs TRBV24-1 and TRBJ2-5; TRBD1 aligns across 12 bases. V lost 7 bases, J lost 3 bases, and 20 bases stayed unmatched. Per the germline V gene, CDR1 is KGHDR and CDR2 is SFDVKD. CDR3 length: 20 amino acids. The CDR3, as DNA: TGTGCCACCAGGGGACAGGGGGCTCCCGGGACTAGCACAAAGAAAGAGACCCAGTACTTC. Its protein is CATRGQGAPGTSTKKETQYF.

This chain joins TRBV5-1 and TRBJ2-5; 8 bases agree with TRBD2. The V segment lost 3 bases and the J segment 0 bases; nucleotides outside the gene matches: 7. CDR3 length: 16 amino acids. Germline lookup yields CDR1 SGHRS and CDR2 YFSETQ. CDR3 nucleotide sequence: TGCGCCAGCAGCTCTCGAGTAGCGGGATACCAAGAGACCCAGTACTTC. Protein product: CASSSRVAGYQETQYF.

The CDR3 region has the DNA TGCAGCGTTGTCGGACAGGGCAACACAGATACGCAGTATTTT. Protein: CSVVGQGNTDTQYF. The V and J genes are TRBV29-1 and TRBJ2-3; 8 nucleotides agree with TRBD1. V shed 4 bases and J 2 bases; nucleotides not matched to a gene: 5. The CDR3 is 14 amino acids. Germline lookup yields CDR1 SQVTM and CDR2 ANQGSEA.

This clone was seen a single time. This chain joins TRBV5-1 and TRBJ2-3; weak D call: TRBD1 (5 bases). Germline assignment: CDR1 SGHRS and CDR2 YFSETQ. The CDR3 sequence is 16 residues long. V was cut by 0 bases and J by 2 bases, with 13 bases left in between. The CDR3 sequence: CASSLGSGRVTDTQYF. CDR3 nucleotide sequence: TGCGCCAGCAGCTTGGGTTCCGGCAGGGTCACAGATACGCAGTATTTT.

The rearrangement joins TRBV5-4 to TRBJ1-1; D not certain. The V gene lost 6 bases and the J gene lost 3 bases, with 15 bases spanning the gap. The CDR3 spans 14 residues. CDR1 is SGHNT and CDR2 is YYREEE in the germline V gene (reference sequence). CDR3 in amino acids: CASNRRDLYTEAFF. The CDR3 nucleotides are TGTGCCAGCAACCGGCGGGATCTGTACACTGAAGCTTTCTTT. The full variable domain, rest sourced from reference TRBV5-4 and TRBJ1-1, is ETGVTQSPTHLIKTRGQQVTLRCSSQSGHNTVSWYQQALGQGPQFIFQYYREEENGRGNFPPRFSGLQFPNYSSELNVNALELDDSALYLCASNRRDLYTEAFFGQGTRLTVV.

Here the CDR3 DNA reads TGTGCCACCAGCAGAGATTCAGGGATTAATGAAAAACTGTTTTTT. This gives the protein CATSRDSGINEKLFF. This rearrangement joins TRBV15 to TRBJ1-4, with D maybe TRBD1 (5 bases). The CDR3 sequence is 15 residues long. CDR1 is LNHNV and CDR2 is YYDKDF in the germline V gene (reference sequence). Deletions cut 0 bases from V and 4 bases from J, with 9 bases between.

The CDR3 region is CASSFPDRDVYGYTF. DNA of the CDR3: TGTGCCAGCAGCTTTCCGGACAGGGATGTCTATGGCTACACCTTC. V gene TRBV5-4 combines with J gene TRBJ1-2; 8 positions match TRBD1. From germline, CDR1 is SGHNT and CDR2 YYREEE (reference sequence). V trimming: 2 bases; J trimming: 4 bases; junction bases outside the gene matches: 7. The CDR3 spans 15 residues.

V gene TRBV24-1 combines with J gene TRBJ1-5, with D unclear. Trimming shortened V by 3 bases and J by 2 bases, and 7 bases separated the two germline ends. Germline CDR1 and CDR2: KGHDR and SFDVKD. This CDR3 contains 14 residues. The DNA for the CDR3 is TGTGCCACCAGTGATCCAACAGGCAATCAGCCCCAGCATTTT. Its protein product is CATSDPTGNQPQHF.

The V call is TRBV7-2, the J call TRBJ1-5; D is unclear. The CDR3 contains 17 residues. The V and J ends lost 5 bases and 0 bases respectively, with 17 bases between them. Germline V lookup: CDR1 SGHTA, CDR2 FQGNSA. The DNA for the CDR3 is TGTGCCAGCAGCGCATCTTACGACACAATTAGCAATCAGCCCCAGCATTTT. It specifies CASSASYDTISNQPQHF.

This chain uses TRBV28 with TRBJ2-1, with 9 bases lining up with TRBD2. The CDR3 spans 16 residues. Germline V gives CDR1 MDHEN, CDR2 SYDVKM. V was pared by 3 bases and J by 6 bases, with 9 bases of the junction left unmatched. This CDR3 is CASSLPSGAAGNEQFF. The CDR3 nucleotides are TGTGCCAGCAGTTTGCCTAGCGGGGCGGCCGGCAATGAGCAGTTCTTC.

The chain recombines TRBV5-4 with TRBJ2-1; 9 bases line up with TRBD2. V trimming: 4 bases; J trimming: 4 bases; junction bases outside the gene matches: 6. The CDR3 has 15 residues. Germline V gene data show CDR1 as SGHNT and CDR2 as YYREEE (reference sequence). The CDR3 DNA follows: TGTGCCAGCAGCAGCAGGACTAGCGCGTACAATGAGCAGTTCTTC. Translated, it gives CASSSRTSAYNEQFF.

The chain combines TRBV4-2 with TRBJ2-5; D perhaps matches TRBD2 (6 bases). CDR3 length: 15 residues. V lost 0 bases, J lost 5 bases, and 13 bases lay in between. The germline gives CDR1 LGHNA, CDR2 YNFKEQ. The CDR3 loop reads CASSQEKRAGETQYF. CDR3 in DNA: TGTGCCAGCAGCCAAGAGAAGCGGGCAGGGGAGACCCAGTACTTC.

The genes are TRBV2 and TRBJ1-1, with 7 bases lining up with TRBD1. Germline assignment: CDR1 SNHLY and CDR2 FYNNEI. The CDR3 has 14 amino acids. The V and J ends lost 8 bases and 6 bases, in that order; junction bases with no gene match: 12. The CDR3 spells CASLFGYRGAEAFF. As DNA, the CDR3 is TGTGCCAGCCTCTTTGGTTACAGGGGCGCTGAAGCTTTCTTT.

The V gene is TRBV7-9, the J gene TRBJ1-4, with 8 bases that match TRBD1. From germline, CDR1 is SEHNR and CDR2 FQNEAQ (reference sequence). The CDR3 covers 15 residues. J was trimmed by 5 bases and V by 5 bases; bases with no gene match: 7. The CDR3: CASSVQQGVNEKLFF. For the CDR3, the DNA is TGTGCCAGCAGCGTCCAACAGGGGGTCAATGAAAAACTGTTTTTT.

This clone occurred a few times. The chain uses TRBV28 and TRBJ2-2, with 7 bases aligning to TRBD1. This CDR3 is 15 amino acids long. The germline V gene encodes CDR1 MDHEN and CDR2 SYDVKM. The J segment lost 7 bases and the V segment lost 3 bases, leaving 8 bases of the junction unmatched. This chain's CDR3 is CASSFSRTGRGELFF. CDR3 bases: TGTGCCAGCAGTTTTTCACGGACAGGTCGCGGGGAGCTGTTTTTT.

This clone was recorded a few times. The chain joins TRBV3-1 (or the pseudogene TRBV3-2) to TRBJ1-4; 7 nucleotides match TRBD1. The CDR3 has 13 amino acids. Germline CDR1 is LGHDT and CDR2 is YNNKEL (reference sequence). V was clipped by 11 bases and J by 8 bases; unmatched bases: 11. The CDR3 reads CACGGGAREKLFF. The DNA of the CDR3 is TGTGCCTGCGGAGGGGGCGCCCGGGAAAAACTGTTTTTT.

The V gene is TRBV29-1, the J gene TRBJ2-7, with TRBD2 identical over 10 bases. The junction had 5 bases not matched to a gene; V was cut back by 5 bases and J by 1 base. This CDR3 region has 14 residues. Germline V gene lookup returns CDR1 SQVTM and CDR2 ANQGSEA. The CDR3 nucleotides read TGCAGCGTTAGAGCGGGAGGGAATTCCTACGAGCAGTACTTC. Translation: CSVRAGGNSYEQYF.